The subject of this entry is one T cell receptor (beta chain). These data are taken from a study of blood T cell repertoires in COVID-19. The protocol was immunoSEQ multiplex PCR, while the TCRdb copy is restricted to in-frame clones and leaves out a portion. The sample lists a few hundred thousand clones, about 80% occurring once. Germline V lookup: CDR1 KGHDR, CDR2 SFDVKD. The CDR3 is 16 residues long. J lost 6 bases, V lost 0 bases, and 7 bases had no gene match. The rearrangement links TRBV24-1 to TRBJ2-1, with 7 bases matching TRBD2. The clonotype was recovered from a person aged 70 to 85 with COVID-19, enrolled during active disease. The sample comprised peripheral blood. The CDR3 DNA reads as TGTGCCACCAGTGATTTGCGAGGGAGGGCTGGCAATGAGCAGTTCTTC. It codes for CATSDLRGRAGNEQFF.